The 20 T cell receptor beta chains presented below share a single source sample, sequenced in a study of blood T cells in healthy people across ages. With a J-beta primer mix and a sample-barcoded 5' primer, a second PCR ran about 7 to 11 cycles. TCRdb analysed the 5' RACE reads with MiXCR anew, one entry per CDR3 protein. Among 780,000 or so distinct CDR3 sequences, just over 55% were seen once, and the ten largest hold 20% to 30%. Sequenced input: blood. These receptors originate from a man in his forties in good health.

As to this clonotype: This could be a read error, since a much larger clone is one nucleotide away. This sequence joins TRBV27 and TRBJ2-3, with D hard to call. Germline V gene sequence: CDR1 MNHEY, CDR2 SMNVEV (reference sequence). The CDR3 contains 15 residues. CDR3 coding DNA: TGTGCCTGCAGTTTAAAATGGCGGATCACAGATACGCAGTATTTT. It specifies CACSLKWRITDTQYF.

The chain joins TRBV27 to TRBJ1-6; D ambiguous. Germline CDR1 is MNHEY and CDR2 is SMNVEV (reference sequence). The ends were cut back, 1 base at V and 0 bases at J, with 10 bases in the middle. The CDR3 is made up of 17 amino acids. DNA for the CDR3: TGTGCCAGCAGTTTATTGGTCGGGAGCTCCTATAATTCACCCCTCCACTTT. It translates to CASSLLVGSSYNSPLHF.

The table lists this clonotype with many counts. At one end the junction does not follow the germline gene, possibly because of a read error. The chain combines TRBV5-1 with TRBJ1-2, with 8 bases aligning to TRBD1. The CDR3 covers 13 residues. CDR1 and CDR2 from the germline V gene are SGHRS and YFSETQ. The CDR3 nucleotides read TGTGCCAGCAGCTTACAGGGGGACTATGGCTACACCTTC. Translating gives CASSLQGDYGYTF.

The table lists this clonotype with a few counts. The V gene is TRBV29-1, the J gene TRBJ2-1; the D gene is possibly TRBD2 (5 bases). V was trimmed by 6 bases and J by 3 bases, leaving 21 bases between them. This CDR3 spans 16 amino acids. Germline lookup yields CDR1 SQVTM and CDR2 ANQGSEA. The CDR3 DNA is TGCAGCGTCCGGCCTTCTCTTAGCGCGGTCTACAATGAGCAGTTCTTC. This codes for CSVRPSLSAVYNEQFF.

This chain joins TRBV5-1 and TRBJ1-2; D possibly corresponds to TRBD1 (6 bases). There are 14 residues in the CDR3. Germline V gene data show CDR1 as SGHRS and CDR2 as YFSETQ. The germline V and J ends were trimmed by 4 bases and 9 bases, with 19 bases remaining between them. The CDR3 nucleotides read TGCGCCAGCAGCACTGGACAGTCCTTACCGAGCTACACCTTC. Its protein product is CASSTGQSLPSYTF. The entire variable domain, with the rest obtained from reference TRBV5-1 and TRBJ1-2, is as follows: KAGVTQTPRYLIKTRGQQVTLSCSPISGHRSVSWYQQTPGQGLQFLFEYFSETQRNKGNFPGRFSGRQFSNSRSEMNVSTLELGDSALYLCASSTGQSLPSYTFGSGTRLTVV.

This clonotype was seen a few times. This CDR3 reads CSVHKTVQETQYF. In DNA form, the CDR3 reads TGCAGCGTTCATAAAACAGTACAAGAGACCCAGTACTTC. V and J are TRBV29-1 and TRBJ2-5; no clear D gene. V shed 5 bases and J shed 2 bases, with 12 bases lying between them. Germline V gene data show CDR1 as SQVTM and CDR2 as ANQGSEA. The CDR3 is made up of 13 amino acids.

The sample holds a few counts of this clonotype. J is TRBJ1-2 and V is TRBV29-1, with 9 bases aligning to TRBD1. Germline trimming cut 6 bases from V and 8 bases from J; bases unmatched to any gene: 7. This CDR3 contains 12 residues. Germline V lookup: CDR1 SQVTM, CDR2 ANQGSEA. The CDR3 bases are TGCAGCGTCCAGACAGGGGGAGACGGCTACACCTTC. Its translation: CSVQTGGDGYTF.

V and J are TRBV28 and TRBJ1-2, with 7 bases matching TRBD1. CDR3 length: 12 amino acids. CDR1 and CDR2 (germline): MDHEN, SYDVKM. V shed 9 bases and J 4 bases; nucleotides not matched to a gene: 5. The CDR3 DNA reads TGTGCCAGTCGAGACAGGGCCTATGGCTACACCTTC. Translating gives CASRDRAYGYTF.

The chain recombines TRBV24-1 with TRBJ2-1, with 7 nucleotides matching TRBD1. V dropped 3 bases and J dropped 2; count of bases not matched to a gene: 9. CDR3 length: 17 amino acids. The germline V gene encodes CDR1 KGHDR and CDR2 SFDVKD. CDR3 in amino acids: CATSDQRQGSTYNEQFF. In DNA, the CDR3 is TGTGCCACCAGTGATCAAAGACAGGGTTCTACCTACAATGAGCAGTTCTTC.

The chain couples TRBV12-3 or TRBV12-4 to TRBJ1-1; D gene ambiguous. V lost 7 bases and J 0 bases, leaving 3 bases between the germline ends. The CDR3 contains 11 residues. CDR3 sequence (DNA): TGTGCCAGCAAGCTGAACACTGAAGCTTTCTTT. It encodes CASKLNTEAFF.

This clonotype was recorded a few times. V usage is TRBV20-1 and J usage is TRBJ2-3; perhaps TRBD2 as D (6 bases). The V end lost 2 bases, the J end lost 6 bases, and 15 bases lay between the germline ends. The CDR3 is made up of 14 amino acids. Per the germline V gene, CDR1 is DFQATT and CDR2 is SNEGSKA (reference sequence). The chain's CDR3 is CSARTNSGRDTQYF. The CDR3 DNA reads as TGCAGTGCTAGAACAAATAGCGGACGCGATACGCAGTATTTT.

This clonotype was seen a handful of times. V is TRBV7-2 and J is TRBJ2-7; D remains unclear. The J call may be wrong; the DNA end is better matched by TRBJ2-5. The germline CDR1 and CDR2 sequences are SGHTA and FQGNSA. The CDR3 is 13 amino acids. DNA of the CDR3: TGTGCCAGCAGCTCGACTTTTCAAGAGACCCAGTACTTC. Protein product: CASSSTFQETQYF.

The rearrangement links TRBV4-3 to TRBJ2-3; 11 bases map to TRBD2. CDR1 LGHNA and CDR2 YSLEER come from the germline V gene. The V gene end was trimmed by 0 bases and the J gene end by 2 bases; junction bases not matched to a gene: 13. The CDR3 loop spans 20 amino acids. CDR3 coding DNA: TGCGCCAGCAGCCAAGATCGGGATACTAGCGGGAGTAGGTCCACAGATACGCAGTATTTT. Amino acid sequence: CASSQDRDTSGSRSTDTQYF.

Concerning this clonotype itself: Since a much larger clone is just one base distant, this may be a read error. This chain links TRBV5-1 with TRBJ2-7; tentative D call: TRBD1 (6 bases). The CDR3 runs 18 residues. Germline-derived CDR1 and CDR2 are SGHRS and YFSETQ. The ends were cut back, 0 bases at V and 1 base at J, with 20 bases in the middle. The CDR3 nucleotides read TGCGCCAGCAGCTTGGGGGCAGGGGAAGCAGTCCGGTCCTACGAGCAGTACTTC. Protein product: CASSLGAGEAVRSYEQYF.

The rearrangement joins TRBV20-1 to TRBJ2-3, with D possibly matching TRBD2 (5 bases). The length of the CDR3 is 15 residues. Germline CDR1 is DFQATT and CDR2 is SNEGSKA (reference sequence). V lost 4 bases, J lost 6 bases, and 20 bases lay in between. The CDR3: CSATTRADQVDTQYF. CDR3 sequence (DNA): TGCAGTGCTACCACTAGGGCGGATCAAGTGGATACGCAGTATTTT.

This clonotype showed up just once. The chain combines TRBV7-2 with TRBJ1-5; TRBD1 matches 7 bases. Trimming removed 1 base from V and 0 bases from J; junction bases left unmatched: 6. In germline, CDR1 is SGHTA, CDR2 FQGNSA. This CDR3 is 17 amino acids long. CDR3 protein: CASSLVGRGYSNQPQHF. DNA of the CDR3: TGTGCCAGCAGCTTAGTGGGCAGGGGGTATAGCAATCAGCCCCAGCATTTT.

This chain joins TRBV20-1 and TRBJ2-2; TRBD2 aligns across 7 bases. The CDR3 extends over 15 amino acids. Losses at the gene ends were 2 bases for V and 4 bases for J; bases not matched to a gene: 7. Germline CDR1 and CDR2: DFQATT and SNEGSKA (reference sequence). The CDR3 DNA reads as TGCAGTGCTAGATCTGCTAGCGGAGGCACCGGGGAGCTGTTTTTT. Translated: CSARSASGGTGELFF.

The chain links TRBV6-2 or TRBV6-3 to TRBJ2-1; 10 nucleotides line up with TRBD2. There are 16 residues in the CDR3. The V gene end was trimmed by 4 bases and the J gene end by 6 bases; junction bases not matched to a gene: 9. CDR1 and CDR2 from the germline V gene are MNHEY and SVGEGT. The CDR3 DNA reads TGTGCCAGCAGTTTTTCCCCCCAGCGGGAGGGCAATGAGCAGTTCTTC. Translating it yields CASSFSPQREGNEQFF.

The chain recombines TRBV2 with TRBJ2-1, with 7 bases aligning to TRBD1. CDR3 length: 15 amino acids. CDR1 and CDR2 (germline): SNHLY, FYNNEI. Germline trimming cut 4 bases from V and 0 bases from J; bases unmatched to any gene: 3. CDR3 in DNA: TGTGCCAGCAGTGCCGGGACAGCCTCCTACAATGAGCAGTTCTTC. The encoded protein is CASSAGTASYNEQFF.

The rearrangement uses TRBV2 and TRBJ2-5, with D maybe TRBD1 (6 bases). Trimming removed 3 bases at V and 2 bases at J, with 13 bases between. CDR1 and CDR2 (germline): SNHLY, FYNNEI. CDR3 length: 15 residues. The CDR3 DNA sequence: TGTGCCAGCAGTGAGATGCTCGGGACACAAGAGACCCAGTACTTC. This translates into CASSEMLGTQETQYF.